A selection of T cell receptor beta chains follows, all from one sample in a study of cytomegalovirus exposure and HLA in healthy donors. Sequencing used immunoSEQ multiplex PCR; TCRdb keeps in-frame clones, though not all of them. The table lists 85,000 to 120,000 clones, around 77% of them singletons. The sample was PBMCs. Receptors were obtained from a male donor in good health and CMV-seropositive. The CDR3 runs from the conserved cysteine through the conserved F or W. Fields, in order: D gene, J gene, V gene, CDR3 length, CDR3 protein. D genes are given only for firm matches.

D gene: -
J gene: TRBJ1-1
V gene: TRBV28
CDR3 length: 15
CDR3 protein: CASIPIGGANTEAFF

D gene: -
J gene: TRBJ1-2
V gene: TRBV27
CDR3 length: 13
CDR3 protein: CASGFPEGYGYTF

D gene: TRBD2
J gene: TRBJ2-1
V gene: TRBV28
CDR3 length: 16
CDR3 protein: CAIRTSGTGSYNEQFF

D gene: -
J gene: TRBJ2-2
V gene: TRBV27
CDR3 length: 16
CDR3 protein: CASSLSTGWNTGELFF

D gene: -
J gene: TRBJ2-7
V gene: TRBV9
CDR3 length: 16
CDR3 protein: CASSPHGSELVHEQYF

D gene: TRBD1
J gene: TRBJ1-1
V gene: TRBV7-9
CDR3 length: 13
CDR3 protein: CASSWDRDTEAFF

D gene: TRBD2
J gene: TRBJ2-7
V gene: TRBV28
CDR3 length: 14
CDR3 protein: CASRPGLAIYEQYF

D gene: -
J gene: TRBJ1-2
V gene: TRBV29-1
CDR3 length: 13
CDR3 protein: CSTREGQNYGYTF

D gene: -
J gene: TRBJ2-1
V gene: TRBV10-3
CDR3 length: 11
CDR3 protein: CAIRDLREQFF

D gene: TRBD1
J gene: TRBJ1-2
V gene: TRBV19
CDR3 length: 14
CDR3 protein: CASTPGQTIGGYTF

D gene: TRBD2
J gene: TRBJ2-3
V gene: TRBV7-9
CDR3 length: 18
CDR3 protein: CSSRKPHGTSGIVDTQYF

D gene: -
J gene: TRBJ2-6
V gene: TRBV29-1
CDR3 length: 13
CDR3 protein: CSVANSGANVLTF

D gene: TRBD2
J gene: TRBJ2-5
V gene: TRBV11-3
CDR3 length: 17
CDR3 protein: CASSLGTSGRADETQYF

D gene: TRBD2
J gene: TRBJ2-5
V gene: TRBV19
CDR3 length: 17
CDR3 protein: CASSIGTSGRASETQYF

D gene: -
J gene: TRBJ2-1
V gene: TRBV29-1
CDR3 length: 9
CDR3 protein: CSPRDEQFF